This T cell receptor beta chain was recorded in a study of cytomegalovirus exposure and HLA in healthy donors (TCRdb year 2017). For context, the study as a whole: In an earlier analysis of fewer than 750 of the donors, under 300 Gb of sequence data and just under 120 million unique TCR beta sequences from 150 million to 200 million T cells were reported. Roughly 300 gigabases of sequencing data and roughly 90 million unique TCR sequences were included in an early release covering roughly 700 HLA-typed donors. Among the 398 genotyped donors, roughly 80% belonged to the genetic ancestry cluster associated with self-reported Caucasian donors. The study aimed to test whether cataloging public T cell receptors could reveal signatures of past pathogen exposure. The T cell repertoires of some 670 subjects were profiled by immunosequencing and related to cytomegalovirus serostatus. Besides the first cohort of around 700 subjects, a separate validation cohort made up of roughly 120 different subjects was used. To predict cytomegalovirus infection status, the study combined high-throughput TCR immunosequencing, statistical association of individual TCRs with disease status, and machine learning. In a later analysis, previously published TCR beta repertoires from more than 500 donors were re-analyzed and high-resolution HLA genotyping was added so that TCR occurrence patterns could be studied. Rather than drawing on any new phenotypic data, the later analysis identified candidate immune exposures from TCR beta sequences and the way those sequences occurred across donors. To decide whether each TCR beta V gene segment behaved as functional or pseudogenic, an earlier analysis of over 500 of the donors relied on high-throughput TCR beta sequencing. Donor age, sex, ethnicity and CMV serostatus were collected together with the repertoire data. In a later genetic analysis, genome-wide SNP genotypes for about three fifths of the 666 donors were used, and that subset was treated as a discovery cohort. Every repertoire in the discovery cohort had been generated on one and the same sequencing platform. Both class I and class II loci were covered by HLA typing, at four-digit resolution. The number of typed donors differed by locus: 629-630 for A, B, C, DRB1 and DQB1; some 540 for DQA1; 606 for DPA1; and 400 to 480 for DPB1. Because of strong linkage in the cohort, five DR-DQ haplotypes were treated as single units for association and clustering. Among about 390 genotyped donors of the cohort, an average of approximately 240,000 unique TCR beta nucleotide sequences were sequenced per donor, roughly a sixth of them non-productive.

V drops 3 bases and J drops 8 bases, leaving 16 bases in between. CDR1 MDHEN and CDR2 SYDVKM were looked up in the germline V gene. From the cysteine up to the phenylalanine, the CDR3 has a length of 14 residues. Only CDR3 DNA remains: 42 bases, in frame from the first base. Broader findings and caveats from the paper: The only immune exposure information available for the cohort was CMV serostatus. HLA typing was unavailable for some donors at each locus, so association tests used only the typed subset. In a later analysis, several top co-occurrence clusters were reported to appear linked to parvovirus B19, influenza, CMV and Epstein-Barr virus. An association between a missense DCLRE1C variant and V-gene and J-gene trimming of TCR beta chains was found in a later genetic analysis and replicated in an independent cohort. In an earlier analysis of some 550 of the donors, most TCR beta V segments were observed in productive rearrangements about 90% or about 30% of the time, broadly matching IMGT annotations. Roughly uniform sequencing depth across donors was assumed in presence/absence analyses, although this assumption may not hold. Most CMV-associated TCR beta chains appeared to be HLA-restricted in a later analysis, and the HLA associations seemed to be driven largely by CMV exposure. A total of some 180 TCR beta chains were listed by the study as associated with cytomegalovirus. This cohort had only TCR beta chains sequenced, and the lack of alpha or paired-chain data limited which features could be detected. Some IMGT-functional V segments, including TRBV6-2 and TRBV6-3, could not be told apart with the 87-base-pair reads, so those segments were excluded. In a later analysis, HLA-associated TCR beta chains were found to be more clonally expanded and to have lower generation probabilities than equally common non-associated chains. The authors suggested that the approach could potentially be extended to other disease states and immunological phenotypes. Approximately 16 rarely observed V segments, including chromosome 9 orphons, were excluded from the earlier analysis of about 610 of the donors because counts were too low. A later genetic analysis reported fewer N-insertions in productive TCRs among donors in an Asian-associated ancestry cluster than the roughly 700-donor mean. A later analysis found that TCR association rates varied across HLA loci, with DRB1 alleles showing the most associated TCRs and HLA-C alleles the fewest. Across donors, most TCR sequences were observed very rarely, whereas some public TCRs were present in many individuals. Assigning TCR associations to individual alleles was difficult when HLA alleles, especially DR and DQ, strongly co-occurred. The classifier was reported to diagnose cytomegalovirus status with high specificity and sensitivity in both the original and validation cohorts. In vitro tests confirmed that a few of the cytomegalovirus-associated TCR beta chains recognize cytomegalovirus antigens. Correlated functional status among segregating V segments might reflect linkage disequilibrium, but an unknown experimental factor could not be ruled out. At a false discovery rate of 0.05, a later analysis linked 15,000 to 20,000 TCR beta sequences to specific HLA alleles. A cluster of highly shared sequence variants was judged likely to represent a technical artifact of the sequencing pipeline. A further reported finding was that TCR beta sequences accurately predicted the HLA-A and HLA-B alleles for most subjects in the first cohort.

In total, more than 500 healthy bone marrow donors made up the cohort. Cohort members were all nominally healthy when sampled, although unrecorded immune exposures were likely present. The donor tested CMV seropositive, placing the donor among the roughly 300 seropositive members of the cohort. Each donor provided a peripheral blood sample, and peripheral blood mononuclear cells were used for TCR beta sequencing. The Qiagen DNeasy Blood Extraction Kit was used to extract genomic DNA from the blood cell samples. Library prep was done by the immunoSEQ multiplex PCR assay. A mixture of 60 forward primers for TCR Vbeta segments and 13 reverse primers for TCR Jbeta segments was used in the multiplex PCR. The CDR3 region of rearranged TCR beta genes was amplified from genomic DNA by a multiplex PCR assay. On the Illumina HiSeq System, the amplified TCR beta libraries were sequenced as 87-base-pair reads. Processing in the source paper ran as follows. In a later analysis, tens of millions of unique TCR beta chains were counted across the 500 to 700 repertoires, and roughly 10 million of these chains were shared by at least two donors. A nearest-neighbor algorithm error-corrected the raw reads and collapsed the reads into unique sequences, merging closely related sequences to remove PCR and sequencing errors. V, D and J gene segments were assigned by aligning CDR3 sequences to IMGT reference sequences. Each retained sequence needed at least a six-nucleotide match to both a V gene segment and a J gene segment. A rearrangement counted as productive if the CDR3 had no stop codons and remained in frame with V and J, and every other rearrangement counted as non-productive. CDR3 was defined according to IMGT convention as the region running from the second conserved V-encoded cysteine to the conserved J-encoded phenylalanine. Sequences without an unambiguous match to a single V gene segment were excluded from the earlier analysis of approximately 600 of the donors. An earlier analysis of roughly 590 of the donors called V segments functional above 56.7% productive rearrangements and segregating when the between-donor standard deviation exceeded 5%. A statistical classification framework was built to diagnose cytomegalovirus status from the catalog of TCR beta chain sequences. In a later analysis, TCR nucleotide sequences were compared against IMGT/GENE-DB human TR gene sequences so that V and J genes could be assigned. A later analysis assigned CDR3 sequences and most-parsimonious VDJ recombination scenarios with the TCRdist pipeline. A later analysis defined each TCR beta chain by its CDR3 amino acid sequence plus V-gene family, and excluded reads lacking a unique V-gene family. To address suspected cross-contamination and a sequencing artifact, a later analysis removed around 600 highly shared, low-generation-probability nucleotide sequences. A later analysis calculated a clonal expansion index for each public chain from normalized within-repertoire ranks of inferred template counts. A later analysis computed generation probabilities with a VDJ recombination model fitted to out-of-frame rearrangements, and checked the results against IGoR. Hypergeometric tests were used in a later analysis to score TCR-TCR, TCR-HLA and TCR-CMV co-occurrence, with a repertoire-size bias correction applied to the TCR pairs. A later analysis estimated false discovery rates by permuting HLA or CMV assignments 20 times. In a later analysis, co-occurring TCRs were grouped using DBSCAN, and TCRdist sequence similarity was added for clustering within HLA-allele-positive subsets. Co-occurrence clustering excluded repertoires with fewer than 30,000 or more than 120,000 public chains, plus five with anomalous nucleotide sharing. TCRdb retrieved this table from immuneACCESS and kept in-frame rearrangements only. Not all clones are present; in checked studies, unresolved V genes account for under half, and no reason is known for the remainder. Clone size and the V and J calls come from that table; the DNA yielded D and trimming. The sample data list fewer than 200,000 clones, and approximately 80% of these were observed just once. The top ten clonotypes cover less than 15% of the sample.

Concerning this clone: Its antigen specificity is not known. Per-nucleotide qualities are absent, and no much larger clonotype sits a single base away.

The clonotype was recovered from a woman between 25 and 40 years old in good health and CMV-seropositive. The chain couples TRBV28 to TRBJ1-1, with the D gene not confidently named. Sequencing used PBMCs. The CDR3 is CASSLIRRGREAFF. The bases read TGTGCCAGCAGTTTGATCCGAAGAGGTAGGGAAGCTTTCTTT.